The clone carrying this T cell receptor beta chain was counted a few times. Its cognate antigen is unknown. The entry originates in a study of T-cell memory formation after mild COVID-19. Study-level findings and limits: Memory sampled before infection contained some responding clones, suggesting cross-reactive memory joined.

MiXCR was run by TCRdb on the 5' RACE reads, yielding one entry per CDR3 protein. The sample gives roughly 550,000 distinct CDR3 sequences, roughly 20% of which show up once; under 15% is in the top ten. CDR3 length equals 15 residues. V lost 1 base and J lost 2, with 12 bases in between. The chain carries TRBV12-3 or TRBV12-4 and TRBJ2-7; perhaps TRBD1 as D (6 bases). The TCR originated in an adult woman who had mild COVID-19 (a few samples of this study predate the infection). Cell type and time point are not known. Sequencing was done on a sample of PBMCs or a T cell subset sorted from them (not recorded which). CDR3 protein: CASSLGGPGTYEQYF. Written as DNA, the CDR3 is TGTGCCAGCAGTTTAGGGGGGCCGGGGACCTACGAGCAGTACTTC.